Included here is one T cell receptor (beta chain) sequence, with context. Its antigen is undetermined. TCRdb passed the 5' RACE reads through MiXCR, listing each CDR3 protein once. The sample shows about 88,000 distinct CDR3 sequences, 20% to 25% of them seen only once. These data originate in a study of T-cell memory formation after mild COVID-19. Study details: For the most part, TCR clusters were specific to one donor. Study outcomes and limitations: Cross-reactive memory appears to have joined, as suggested by some responding clones showing up in pre-infection memory.

The clonotype was recovered from a young man who had mild COVID-19 (a few samples of this study predate the infection). Cell type and time point are not known. Sequenced material: PBMCs or a T cell subset sorted from them (not recorded which).

CDR3 sequence (DNA): TGTGCCATCTCGGGTTCCAACTATGGCTACACCTTC. Translating it yields CAISGSNYGYTF. This chain links TRBV12-3 or TRBV12-4 with TRBJ1-2; D is uncertain. The CDR3 is 12 residues long. The V end lost 10 bases, the J end lost 2 bases, and 11 bases lay between the germline ends.